This T cell receptor beta chain was captured in a study of beta chain features in type 1 diabetes (dated by TCRdb to the late 2010s). Study-wide context: Mean age, gender distribution, total cell number and subset yield did not differ between patients and healthy donors. A total of 85 million to 140 million sorted cells were examined across all samples, and the number of cells per subset was strongly correlated with RNA yield. In the study, TCRB repertoires of sorted circulating CD4+ T cell subsets from recently diagnosed type 1 diabetes patients were compared with those of matched healthy donors. Whereas all 30 or so donors provided naive and central memory subsets, regulatory and stem cell-like memory subsets were isolated from just 8 patients and about 8 healthy donors. Overall study results and their limits: At VDJ recombination sites, patients with type 1 diabetes made fewer insertions and deleted more nucleotides, a pattern implying thymic rearrangement abnormalities. Because small numbers of individuals were included in the HLA sub-analyses, any influence of HLA type on TCRB rearrangement was left unresolved. The naive, central memory and regulatory TCRB repertoires appeared to resemble one another more closely among patients than among healthy donors. In all four CD4+ subsets, TCRB CDR3 length was moderately but significantly shorter in type 1 diabetes patients. PCR may preferentially amplify shorter templates, but because patient and control samples were amplified and corrected together, any resulting skew would affect both groups equally. Sequencing cDNA rather than genomic DNA could over-represent highly expressing activated cells, although activation and CD3 levels did not differ between groups.

CDR1 GTSNPN and CDR2 SVGIG were looked up in the germline V gene (reference sequence). From its cysteine to its phenylalanine, the CDR3 spans 15 amino acids. Of the read, only the CDR3 DNA is kept; its 45 bases are in frame from base 1. V is cut back by 0 bases and J by 0 bases, with 4 bases in the junction unmatched. Each donor gave one peripheral blood draw, averaging about 120 mL, which was collected into heparinised tubes. Naive, central memory, regulatory and stem cell-like memory CD4+ T cells were sorted on a BD FACSAria II using a panel including CD45RO, CCR7, CD25, CD127, CD95 and CD27. Purity was above 95% for every sorted population. Right away, PBMCs were isolated by Lymphoprep density gradient centrifugation and were stained directly, with no culture step. Samples were stained and sorted in pairs, with one healthy donor and one patient per experiment, so that batch effects were minimized.

The entire isolated RNA was reverse transcribed using the High Capacity cDNA Reverse Transcription Kit, and thus expressed TCRB transcripts were sequenced. Deep immunoSEQ sequencing was applied to naive, central memory and regulatory T cell samples, giving an average of approximately 4 million total reads per sample. Sorted cells were lysed in RLT buffer and RNA was extracted with DNase-treated RNeasy Micro or Mini kits, depending on cell number. To prevent cross-contamination, each cell subset was processed individually, whereas patient and healthy donor samples were processed jointly. The immunoSEQ multiplex PCR was used to amplify TCRB sequences from cDNA, generating 87-bp fragments that spanned the CDR3 region. The amplicons were sequenced using the Illumina HiSeq platform. The authors' pipeline ran thus. PCR bias was corrected computationally using synthetic template baselines, and reads within Hamming distance 2 were collapsed, with unmergeable singletons discarded. Reads were aligned against IMGT so that V, D and J genes, CDR3 length and insertions or deletions at six rearrangement sites could be assigned. Within each subset, clonotype counts were normalized to sorted cell number, and only after that were true diversity and Gini coefficients computed with the tcR R package. Repertoire sharing was quantified using the overlap coefficient calculated on TCRB nucleotide sequences. TCRdb obtained this table from immuneACCESS and retained in-frame rearrangements with V and J assigned. These tables miss some clones; where compared with another copy, unresolved V genes account for less than half of the shortfall, and the remainder is unexplained. Clone size and the V and J calls come from that table; the DNA yielded D and trimming. Recorded for this sample are roughly 150,000 clones; about 9.3% of them occurred a single time. Jointly, the top ten make up 0.45% to 0.5% of the sample.

To note about this clone: Its cognate antigen has yet to be identified. There are no base qualities to consult, and no much larger clone falls within one base.

The source is a man aged 25-45 years with type 1 diabetes. The sequence joins TRBV30 to TRBJ2-7, with 8 bases matching TRBD1. Material: central memory CD4+ T cells from blood. The nucleotides read TGTGCCTGGAGTGTACAAGGGACAGGCTCCTACGAGCAGTACTTC. Its translation is CAWSVQGTGSYEQYF.